One and the same sample provided the 13 T cell receptor beta chains below, sequenced in a study of blood T cell repertoires in COVID-19. Some clones are missing from TCRdb's copy, which holds only in-frame ones; the method was immunoSEQ multiplex PCR. The sample carries 450,000 to 500,000 clones, approximately 85% recorded once. The sequenced sample consisted of peripheral blood. The receptors shown here come from a human donor in a cohort sampled during active COVID-19.

This clone occurred a few times. The chain uses TRBV5-1 and TRBJ2-2; TRBD2 is a possible D gene (5 bases). Germline values: CDR1 SGHRS, CDR2 YFSETQ. CDR3 length: 15 residues. Trimming removed 3 bases from V and 5 bases from J, with 14 bases in between. Here the CDR3 reads CASSSGEGITGELFF. The DNA for the CDR3 is TGCGCCAGCAGCTCAGGAGAGGGAATTACCGGGGAGCTGTTTTTT. Full variable domain (outside the CDR3, taken from reference TRBV5-1 and TRBJ2-2): KAGVTQTPRYLIKTRGQQVTLSCSPISGHRSVSWYQQTPGQGLQFLFEYFSETQRNKGNFPGRFSGRQFSNSRSEMNVSTLELGDSALYLCASSSGEGITGELFFGEGSRLTVL.

The chain carries TRBV7-8 and TRBJ2-7, with 9 nucleotides matching TRBD1. After removal of 5 bases from V and 2 bases from J, the junction contained 10 bases not matched to a gene. The CDR3 runs to 16 residues. Germline V gene data show CDR1 as SGHVS and CDR2 as FQNEAQ. CDR3 loop: CASSPRSRQGAYEQYF. CDR3 bases: TGTGCCAGCAGCCCTAGAAGCCGACAGGGGGCCTACGAGCAGTACTTC.

The chain employs TRBV16 and TRBJ2-7, with a weak D call TRBD1 (6 bases). This CDR3 comprises 17 residues. The ends were cut back, 2 bases at V and 6 bases at J, with 23 bases in the middle. Germline CDR1 reads KGHSY; CDR2 reads FQNENV. The CDR3 loop reads CASSQMGPGQGMGEQYF. In nucleotides, the CDR3 is TGTGCCAGCAGCCAAATGGGACCAGGGCAGGGGATGGGCGAGCAGTACTTC.

The gene calls are TRBV14 and TRBJ2-3, with D perhaps TRBD2 (6 bases). The CDR3 runs 15 residues. CDR1 and CDR2 (germline): SGHDN, FVKESK. V shed 1 base and J shed 9 bases, with 17 bases lying between them. CDR3 sequence reads: CASSQGLAKLRTQYF. CDR3 nucleotide sequence: TGTGCCAGCAGCCAAGGTCTAGCGAAACTACGGACGCAGTATTTT.

This clone was observed a single time. V is TRBV27 and J is TRBJ2-2, with no clear D. Trimming cost V 0 bases and J 6 bases, with 11 bases left between them. There are 15 residues in the CDR3. Per the germline V gene, CDR1 is MNHEY and CDR2 is SMNVEV (reference sequence). DNA of the CDR3: TGTGCCAGCAGTTTATCGCTCTTGCGGTCCGGGGAGCTGTTTTTT. Encoded protein: CASSLSLLRSGELFF.

The chain carries TRBV30 and TRBJ2-7; D not resolved. Deletions cut 3 bases from V and 4 bases from J, with 7 bases between. This CDR3 has 11 residues. CDR1 and CDR2 (germline): GTSNPN, SVGIG (reference sequence). The CDR3 DNA reads as TGTGCCTGGAGGAGGCGATACGAGCAGTACTTC. Its protein product is CAWRRRYEQYF.

The chain has TRBV5-1 and TRBJ2-7; TRBD1 might be the D (5 bases). This CDR3 comprises 16 residues. Germline V gene lookup returns CDR1 SGHRS and CDR2 YFSETQ. Trimming pared 1 base from V and 1 base from J, leaving 15 bases between. The chain's CDR3 is CASSLTISTGSYEQYF. The CDR3 DNA follows: TGCGCCAGCAGCTTGACGATCTCCACAGGATCCTACGAGCAGTACTTC. The variable domain in full, completed from reference TRBV5-1 and TRBJ2-7, reads KAGVTQTPRYLIKTRGQQVTLSCSPISGHRSVSWYQQTPGQGLQFLFEYFSETQRNKGNFPGRFSGRQFSNSRSEMNVSTLELGDSALYLCASSLTISTGSYEQYFGPGTRLTVT.

This chain connects TRBV6-5 to TRBJ2-1; 9 bases are shared with TRBD1. V gave up 6 bases and J gave up 9 bases; unmatched junction bases: 9. Germline V gene lookup returns CDR1 MNHEY and CDR2 SVGAGI. The CDR3 consists of 14 residues. CDR3 bases: TGTGCCAGCAGCTACGGACAGGGGAGAGGTGAGCAGTTCTTC. It translates to CASSYGQGRGEQFF.

This chain connects TRBV18 to TRBJ1-2, with TRBD1 matching over 9 bases. CDR3 length: 14 amino acids. With 3 bases clipped from V and 6 bases from J, the junction kept 5 bases outside the gene matches. The germline V gene encodes CDR1 KGHSH and CDR2 LQKENI. In nucleotides, the CDR3 is TGTGCCAGCTCACCGAATGGACAGGGGCATGGCTACACCTTC. Its translation is CASSPNGQGHGYTF.

The chain links TRBV2 to TRBJ2-7, with 8 bases that match TRBD2. CDR1 and CDR2 (germline): SNHLY, FYNNEI. CDR3 size: 17 residues. V shed 5 bases and J 5 bases; nucleotides not matched to a gene: 17. In DNA form, the CDR3 reads TGTGCCAGCAGTATCCAGACCCGCGGGAGGAGAAGCCACGAGCAGTACTTC. It codes for CASSIQTRGRRSHEQYF. Based on the CDR3 plus reference TRBV2 and TRBJ2-7, the full variable domain is EPEVTQTPSHQVTQMGQEVILRCVPISNHLYFYWYRQILGQKVEFLVSFYNNEISEKSEIFDDQFSVERPDGSNFTLKIRSTKLEDSAMYFCASSIQTRGRRSHEQYFGPGTRLTVT.

The chain uses TRBV5-4 and TRBJ1-6, with 8 nucleotides matching TRBD1. V was clipped by 3 bases and J by 8 bases; unmatched bases: 7. Germline values: CDR1 SGHNT, CDR2 YYREEE (reference sequence). The CDR3 is 15 amino acids. The CDR3 protein is CASSSRQGWDSPLHF. The CDR3 coding sequence is TGTGCCAGCAGCTCCCGACAGGGGTGGGATTCACCCCTCCACTTT.

V and J are TRBV6-5 and TRBJ2-1; 7 positions agree with TRBD1. The CDR3 is 15 amino acids. Trimming at V came to 1 base and at J to 5 bases, leaving 5 bases not matched to a gene. From germline, CDR1 is MNHEY and CDR2 SVGAGI. Here the CDR3 DNA reads TGTGCCAGCAGTTACTGGGTGACAGGGAACAATGAGCAGTTCTTC. Protein product: CASSYWVTGNNEQFF.

This clone was recorded many times. The V call is TRBV3-1 (or the pseudogene TRBV3-2), the J call TRBJ1-2, with TRBD1 identical over 8 bases. Trimming took 3 bases from V and 7 from J; bases not matched to a gene: 4. The CDR3 consists of 13 residues. Germline V lookup: CDR1 LGHDT, CDR2 YNNKEL (reference sequence). The chain's CDR3 is CASSQNDRGGYTF. The CDR3 nucleotides read TGTGCCAGCAGCCAGAACGACAGGGGTGGCTACACCTTC.